A selection of T cell receptor beta chains follows, all from one sample in a study of T-cell memory formation after mild COVID-19. One entry per CDR3 protein results from TCRdb running MiXCR on the 5' RACE reads. The table has roughly 500,000 distinct CDR3 sequences, about a fifth seen once. Sequences were obtained from PBMCs or a T cell subset sorted from them (not recorded which). These receptors originate from an adult woman who had mild COVID-19 (a few samples of this study predate the infection). Cell type and time point are not known. Each CDR3 is given without its conserved first and last residue.

V gene	J gene	CDR3 protein
TRBV5-1	TRBJ2-1	ASSLGLDRDNEQF
TRBV9	TRBJ2-3	ASSPRMSGGADTQY
TRBV7-7	TRBJ2-1	ASSLAVKGYNEQF
TRBV28	TRBJ1-2	ASSPGTGGGLYGYT
TRBV7-8	TRBJ2-3	ASSLVEGGGTDTQY
TRBV7-2	TRBJ2-7	ASSLAGLTPYEQY
TRBV7-2	TRBJ2-2	ASSPPPTGELF
TRBV20-1	TRBJ2-5	SANFGTQY
TRBV15	TRBJ1-2	ATSSNFFARPNYGYT
TRBV7-3	TRBJ1-1	ASSLVPQDTEAF
TRBV24-1	TRBJ2-1	ATSDPTSGTYNEQF
TRBV27	TRBJ2-1	ASSSLSGLAGAYNEQF
TRBV18	TRBJ2-1	ASSPRQGYNEQF
TRBV30	TRBJ2-7	AWSEREKSYEQY
TRBV7-6	TRBJ1-4	ASSLGFDQTNEKLF
TRBV7-9	TRBJ1-1	ASSDGQPRGNTEAF
TRBV6-4	TRBJ2-1	ASSDSWQDEQF
TRBV5-5	TRBJ1-5	ASRRTGGDNQPQH
TRBV7-9	TRBJ2-7	ASSSDSDEQY
TRBV9	TRBJ1-1	ASSSHRGDTEAF
TRBV5-1	TRBJ2-3	ASSLQGAGTDTQY
TRBV19	TRBJ2-3	ASARDGGFTDTQY
TRBV24-1	TRBJ2-2	ATSDFSGPANTGELF
TRBV4-1	TRBJ2-1	ASSRKTMQSPVDEQF
TRBV2	TRBJ2-7	ASRPGQGDPFISYEQY
TRBV11-2	TRBJ1-1	ASSLGGDTEAF
TRBV3-1	TRBJ2-7	ASSHYPGLAGEAYEQY
TRBV7-4	TRBJ1-1	ANPKVRLASSTEAF
TRBV20-1	TRBJ2-1	SARDWASGANEQF
TRBV7-2	TRBJ1-1	ASRTTPMATEAF
TRBV20-1	TRBJ2-5	SARVGTSGSGTQY
TRBV6-2/TRBV6-3	TRBJ2-1	ASSSASTGLVGEQF
TRBV6-2/TRBV6-3	TRBJ1-5	ATGWGAPGQPQH
TRBV7-8	TRBJ2-3	ASSLPSAGGADTQY
TRBV4-1	TRBJ2-7	ASSPDPDYSYEQY
TRBV12-3/TRBV12-4	TRBJ1-5	ASSFWGGNQPQH
TRBV29-1	TRBJ2-7	SVARTRGEGVEQY
TRBV9	TRBJ2-7	ASSVTSGATYEQY
TRBV18	TRBJ2-7	ASSQPGLTYEQY
TRBV7-3	TRBJ1-4	ASSLTPGQPEKLF
TRBV7-9	TRBJ1-6	ASSLVGENSPLH
TRBV19	TRBJ2-2	ASRRTSGRTGELF
TRBV6-2/TRBV6-3	TRBJ2-1	ASRHGGGGYNEQF
TRBV7-2	TRBJ1-1	ASSPTWDPNTEAF
TRBV7-9	TRBJ2-5	ASSLRIGGQETQY
TRBV6-1	TRBJ1-5	ASNSPWGSHNQPQH
TRBV19	TRBJ2-7	ASSTAGAGEQY
TRBV7-8	TRBJ2-3	ASSPRTSGGGTDTQY
TRBV7-9	TRBJ1-2	ASSFPEASYGYT